Listed below are T cell receptor beta chains from one sample, sequenced in a study of OX40 agonist ivuxolimab in advanced cancers. Clones were read by immunoSEQ multiplex PCR, and TCRdb kept only the in-frame ones, dropping some. The sample shows 15,000 to 17,000 clones, about 81% of them seen only once. Sample: CD4+ or CD8+ T cells sorted from blood, taken in a trial of the OX40 agonist ivuxolimab. Receptors originate from an adult with an advanced solid tumor such as melanoma, head and neck, liver or kidney cancer. CDR3s include the opening cysteine and the closing phenylalanine or tryptophan. A D gene is named only where the DNA matches it firmly. Clone size is given for some rows only: seen once, a few or many times, or a class if the clone is expanded.

d_call	v_call	j_call	clone_size	cdr3_aa	cdr3_nt
NA	TRBV5-1	TRBJ2-1	NA	CASSQGPYNEQFF	TGCGCCAGCAGCCAGGGGCCGTACAATGAGCAGTTCTTC
TRBD2	TRBV5-1	TRBJ2-1	NA	CASSWTSGRMYNEQFF	TGCGCCAGCAGTTGGACTAGCGGGAGAATGTACAATGAGCAGTTCTTC
NA	TRBV29-1	TRBJ1-1	NA	CSVLSLMNTEAFF	TGCAGCGTTCTATCCCTCATGAACACTGAAGCTTTCTTT
NA	TRBV4-3	TRBJ2-5	NA	CASSQMTGQETQYF	TGCGCCAGCAGCCAAATGACAGGCCAAGAGACCCAGTACTTC
NA	TRBV6-1	TRBJ2-7	NA	CASSDGVPYEQYF	TGTGCCAGCAGTGACGGGGTTCCCTACGAGCAGTACTTC
NA	TRBV20-1	TRBJ1-4	many	CSAERDEKLFF	TGCAGTGCTGAGCGGGATGAAAAACTGTTTTTT
TRBD2	TRBV4-2	TRBJ2-5	once	CASSQDGTSGGETQYF	TGTGCCAGCAGCCAAGATGGGACTAGCGGGGGTGAGACCCAGTACTTC
NA	TRBV2	TRBJ2-5	NA	CASIASSGLQETQYF	TGTGCCAGCATTGCTAGCTCGGGCCTACAAGAGACCCAGTACTTC
NA	TRBV5-6	TRBJ2-7	few	CASSLSSGTYEQYF	TGTGCCAGCAGCTTGAGTTCGGGGACGTACGAGCAGTACTTC
TRBD2	TRBV7-3	TRBJ2-1	NA	CASSLTGLAGASGNEQFF	TGTGCCAGCAGCTTAACGGGCCTAGCGGGAGCCTCGGGCAATGAGCAGTTCTTC
TRBD2	TRBV7-2	TRBJ2-5	NA	CASGEWGGRETQYF	TGTGCCAGCGGCGAATGGGGCGGGAGGGAGACCCAGTACTTC
NA	TRBV4-3	TRBJ2-4	NA	CASSHGRYRESDKNIQYF	TGCGCCAGCAGCCACGGGAGGTACAGGGAGTCGGACAAAAACATTCAGTACTTC
NA	TRBV7-2	TRBJ2-3	NA	CASSLVPKPTDTQYF	TGTGCCAGCAGCTTAGTCCCCAAACCCACAGATACGCAGTATTTT
TRBD1	TRBV27	TRBJ2-3	NA	CASSTGQGTDTQYF	TGTGCCAGCAGTACGGGACAGGGCACAGATACGCAGTATTTT
TRBD1	TRBV28	TRBJ2-3	NA	CASSQDRDGTDTQYF	TGTGCCAGCAGTCAGGACAGGGACGGCACAGATACGCAGTATTTT
NA	TRBV7-9	TRBJ1-4	NA	CASSRNQGRSNEKLFF	TGTGCCAGCAGCAGAAATCAGGGGCGGTCTAATGAAAAACTGTTTTTT